This T cell receptor beta chain was documented in a study of blood T cell repertoires in COVID-19. Study-wide background: COVID-19 samples from acute and convalescent phases originated in the United States, Italy and Spain.

Trimming removed 3 bases from V and 0 bases from J, with 8 bases in between. CDR1 is MDHEN and CDR2 is SYDVKM in the germline V gene. This CDR3 contains 14 residues. The authors' processing: Reference gene primer amplification gave estimated nucleated cell counts. TCRdb keeps only in-frame clones here, not all; method: immunoSEQ multiplex PCR. V, J and clone size were drawn from that table, and D and trimming were deduced from the DNA. This table holds approximately 260,000 clones, 89% found once. The sequence was obtained from a woman aged 35 to 49 who had recovered from COVID-19. The sample was peripheral blood. The genes are TRBV28 and TRBJ2-5; D might be TRBD2 (5 bases). Here the CDR3 reads CASSFQRYQETQYF. CDR3 in DNA: TGTGCCAGCAGTTTCCAGCGGTACCAAGAGACCCAGTACTTC. Filled out from reference TRBV28 and TRBJ2-5, the complete variable domain reads DVKVTQSSRYLVKRTGEKVFLECVQDMDHENMFWYRQDPGLGLRLIYFSYDVKMKEKGDIPEGYSVSREKKERFSLILESASTNQTSMYLCASSFQRYQETQYFGPGTRLLVL.